These 21 T cell receptor beta chains share one sample of origin, sequenced in a study of T cell repertoires in cytomegalovirus infection. TCRdb reanalysed the reads using MiXCR and keeps one entry per CDR3 protein. The data hold around 170,000 distinct CDR3 sequences, with about an eighth observed a single time. Source material: PBMCs. The receptors derive from a human donor in good health (CMV status not recorded). Some clones in this sample may be carry-over from other donors' samples.

At least ten counts were recorded for this clonotype. The chain couples TRBV28 to TRBJ2-2; TRBD1 is a possible D gene (5 bases). The CDR3 sequence is 15 residues long. The V gene lost 5 bases and the J gene lost 1 base, with 11 bases spanning the gap. Germline V gene data show CDR1 as MDHEN and CDR2 as SYDVKM. CDR3 residues: CASSRRGLNTGELFF. In DNA, the CDR3 is TGTGCCAGCAGTAGAAGGGGATTGAACACCGGGGAGCTGTTTTTT.

The rearrangement links TRBV7-2 to TRBJ1-5; possibly TRBD1 for D (6 bases). V dropped 7 bases and J dropped 7 bases, with 11 bases sitting between them. The CDR3 sequence is 12 residues long. Germline V gene lookup returns CDR1 SGHTA and CDR2 FQGNSA. The CDR3 is CASNQGYQPQHF. As DNA, the CDR3 is TGTGCCAGCAACCAGGGGTACCAGCCCCAGCATTTT.

The chain recombines TRBV6-2 or TRBV6-3 with TRBJ1-2; D is uncertain. The CDR3 consists of 14 residues. V was clipped by 3 bases and J by 4 bases, with 12 bases between them. Germline values: CDR1 MNHEY, CDR2 SVGEGT. CDR3 sequence (DNA): TGTGCCAGCAGTTATCCCCCGGATCGCTATGGCTACACCTTC. It encodes CASSYPPDRYGYTF.

This clonotype was found many times. The chain carries TRBV4-1 and TRBJ1-2, with no clear D. The CDR3 extends over 17 amino acids. Germline V gene sequence: CDR1 MGHRA, CDR2 YSYEKL. V was pared by 5 bases and J by 8 bases, with 27 bases between. CDR3 DNA sequence: TGCGCCAGCAGCTATGACAAGGGTACCATCAAGGCTCAGGGCTACACCTTC. As protein: CASSYDKGTIKAQGYTF.

This rearrangement joins TRBV29-1 to TRBJ2-7; D not resolved. With 4 bases removed from V and 2 bases from J, the gap between germline ends came to 15 bases. The CDR3 runs 14 residues. The germline CDR1 and CDR2 sequences are SQVTM and ANQGSEA. The CDR3 nucleotides read TGCAGCGTTGCCCCCCCCGCACTTCCCTACGAGCAGTACTTC. This translates into CSVAPPALPYEQYF.

This rearrangement joins TRBV6-2 or TRBV6-3 to TRBJ2-3; 13 bases are a match to TRBD2. CDR1 is MNHEY and CDR2 is SVGEGT in the germline V gene. The CDR3 sequence is 16 residues long. V lost 5 bases and J lost 4; bases outside the gene matches: 6. The CDR3 DNA follows: TGTGCCAGCAGTACCTGGACTAGCGGGAGAGCAGATACGCAGTATTTT. Translation: CASSTWTSGRADTQYF.

This clonotype has only a few counts. This chain uses TRBV12-3 or TRBV12-4 with TRBJ2-3; the D is unclear. CDR3 length equals 13 residues. Trimming left V 6 bases short and J 9 bases short, with 16 bases between. CDR3 loop: CASSAPDPGTQYF. Written as DNA, the CDR3 is TGTGCCAGCAGCGCACCGGATCCCGGGACGCAGTATTTT.

This clonotype was found a few times. The V call is TRBV14, the J call TRBJ2-5; 9 positions agree with TRBD2. J gave up 6 bases and V 3 bases, and 8 bases lay outside the gene matches. The CDR3 spans 15 residues. The germline V gene has CDR1 SGHDN and CDR2 FVKESK. For the CDR3, the DNA is TGTGCCAGCAGCCAGGAAGAGCGGGGGGAAAAGACCCAGTACTTC. It specifies CASSQEERGEKTQYF.

The chain couples TRBV2 to TRBJ2-1, with 9 positions matching TRBD2. The CDR3 has 16 amino acids. The J segment lost 2 bases and the V segment lost 2 bases, leaving 4 bases of the junction unmatched. CDR1 and CDR2 (germline): SNHLY, FYNNEI. The CDR3 DNA reads as TGTGCCAGCAGTGAATGGGCGGGAGGGACCTACAATGAGCAGTTCTTC. This translates into CASSEWAGGTYNEQFF.

This clonotype came up a few times. The chain links TRBV4-1 to TRBJ2-2; either TRBD1 or TRBD2 may supply D (7 bases each). The CDR3 runs 19 residues. The germline V gene encodes CDR1 MGHRA and CDR2 YSYEKL. V was cut by 3 bases and J by 5 bases, with 25 bases left in between. The CDR3 DNA reads TGCGCCAGCAGCCAGCGGGGACAGACGGGGGGATGGCTAACCGGGGAGCTGTTTTTT. Amino acids: CASSQRGQTGGWLTGELFF.

This clonotype was recorded many times. This rearrangement joins TRBV7-2 to TRBJ2-7, with 7 bases that match TRBD1. V shed 7 bases and J 3 bases; nucleotides not matched to a gene: 3. Germline V gene data show CDR1 as SGHTA and CDR2 as FQGNSA. The CDR3 is made up of 12 amino acids. CDR3 sequence reads: CASTTGNYEQYF. CDR3 coding DNA: TGTGCCAGCACGACAGGGAACTACGAGCAGTACTTC.

Remarks on this clonotype: This may arise from a read error, as a much more abundant clone is one base away. This chain uses TRBV7-9 with TRBJ1-1, with D possibly matching TRBD1 (5 bases). Germline-derived CDR1 and CDR2 are SEHNR and FQNEAQ (reference sequence). This CDR3 is built from 12 residues. The CDR3 sequence is CASSRGNTEACF. CDR3 nucleotides: TGTGCCAGCAGCCGGGGGAACACTGAAGCTTGCTTT.

The V and J genes are TRBV19 and TRBJ1-2; D ambiguous. This CDR3 is built from 16 residues. CDR1 is LNHDA, CDR2 SQIVND, per germline (reference sequence). The germline V and J ends were trimmed by 7 bases and 0 bases, with 18 bases remaining between them. The CDR3 nucleotides read TGTGCCAGTACCCTCCGTGACAAGTTAGCTAACTATGGCTACACCTTC. Translating it yields CASTLRDKLANYGYTF.

This clonotype was seen more than once but under ten times. V and J are TRBV6-6 and TRBJ1-4; no definite D call. CDR1 and CDR2 from the germline V gene are MNHNY and SVGAGI (reference sequence). Trimming took off 5 bases at V and 0 bases at J, with 1 base between the two ends. CDR3 length equals 12 residues. CDR3 nucleotides: TGTGCCAGCAGTGCAACTAATGAAAAACTGTTTTTT. This gives the protein CASSATNEKLFF.

This clonotype was counted at least ten times. The germline gene is not matched at one end of the junction; a read error may be the cause. This chain uses TRBV5-1 with TRBJ1-1; D remains unclear. The CDR3 covers 13 residues. Per germline, CDR1 SGHRS and CDR2 YFSETQ. CDR3 bases: TGTGCCAGCAGTTTGGCGTTGGGCACTGAAGCTTTCTTT. Translating gives CASSLALGTEAFF. Combining the CDR3 with reference TRBV5-1 and TRBJ1-1 gives the whole variable domain KAGVTQTPRYLIKTRGQQVTLSCSPISGHRSVSWYQQTPGQGLQFLFEYFSETQRNKGNFPGRFSGRQFSNSRSEMNVSTLELGDSALYLCASSLALGTEAFFGQGTRLTVV.

This clonotype was observed at least ten times. CDR3 DNA: TGTGCCAGCAGCACTAGCGGACCCACAGATACGCAGTATTTT. Its translation: CASSTSGPTDTQYF. The gene calls are TRBV6-1 and TRBJ2-3; 8 nucleotides align to TRBD2. Germline CDR1 is MNHNS and CDR2 is SASEGT. This CDR3 has 14 residues. V was pared by 6 bases and J by 2 bases, with 4 bases of the junction left unmatched.

This clonotype has a count of ten or more. The chain is built from TRBV28 and TRBJ2-2; D is perhaps TRBD2 (5 bases). The CDR3 extends over 17 amino acids. V shed 3 bases and J shed 5 bases, with 19 bases lying between them. CDR1 is MDHEN, CDR2 SYDVKM, per germline. The CDR3 reads CASSFISLGLMTGELFF. Here the CDR3 DNA reads TGTGCCAGCAGTTTCATTTCACTAGGGTTGATGACCGGGGAGCTGTTTTTT.

This clonotype was recorded at least ten times. The chain combines TRBV7-2 with TRBJ1-3; maybe TRBD1 (5 bases). The length of the CDR3 is 15 residues. V was clipped by 3 bases and J by 4 bases, with 13 bases between them. CDR1 is SGHTA and CDR2 is FQGNSA in the germline V gene. The CDR3 region is CASSFDRADGNTIYF. The CDR3 coding sequence is TGTGCCAGCAGCTTCGACAGAGCGGACGGAAACACCATATATTTT.

This clonotype has only a few counts. This chain connects TRBV19 to TRBJ1-5; TRBD1 matches at 10 bases. The length of the CDR3 is 14 residues. Unmatched junction bases numbered 2, after V lost 4 bases and J lost 5 bases. Germline V lookup: CDR1 LNHDA, CDR2 SQIVND (reference sequence). CDR3 bases: TGTGCCAGTAGTAGACAGGGGGCCCATCAGCCCCAGCATTTT. Its translation: CASSRQGAHQPQHF.

In this sample, this clonotype turned up many times. This sequence joins TRBV7-3 and TRBJ2-1, with D possibly matching TRBD2 (6 bases). CDR3 length: 16 amino acids. The V end lost 3 bases, the J end lost 5 bases, and 17 bases lay between the germline ends. The germline V gene encodes CDR1 SGHTA and CDR2 FQGTGA. CDR3 protein: CASSFHPGRDDNEQFF. Written as DNA, the CDR3 is TGTGCCAGCAGCTTCCATCCCGGGCGGGATGACAATGAGCAGTTCTTC.

This clonotype was found many times. The chain couples TRBV7-9 to TRBJ1-2; D is ambiguous. The germline CDR1 and CDR2 sequences are SEHNR and FQNEAQ (reference sequence). V lost 3 bases and J 8 bases, leaving 10 bases between the germline ends. The CDR3 totals 12 residues. CDR3 nucleotides: TGTGCCAGCAGCTTGGGAGTCGTCGGCTACACCTTC. Translation: CASSLGVVGYTF. Full variable domain (rest looked up from reference TRBV7-9 and TRBJ1-2): DTGVSQNPRHKITKRGQNVTFRCDPISEHNRLYWYRQTLGQGPEFLTYFQNEAQLEKSRLLSDRFSAERPKGSFSTLEIQRTEQGDSAMYLCASSLGVVGYTFGSGTRLTVV.